A selection of T cell receptor beta chains follows, all from one sample in a study of multiple sclerosis patients with progressive multifocal leukoencephalopathy. Measured with immunoSEQ multiplex PCR; TCRdb has only the in-frame clones, and not every one. In the table there are approximately 30,000 clones, roughly 89% of which are singletons. Sequencing was performed on PBMCs, taken from a patient treated with natalizumab. The receptors come from a human donor with multiple sclerosis. CDR3s include the opening cysteine and the closing phenylalanine or tryptophan. The D gene is left open where the match is weak. Size tells how often a clone was seen (once, few, many) or the class of an expanded clone, and some rows leave it out.

D gene	V gene	J gene	clone size	CDR3 DNA	CDR3 protein
NA	TRBV6-5	TRBJ1-1	NA	TGTGCCAGCAGAGATCAGGAGGGGACTGAAGCTTTCTTT	CASRDQEGTEAFF
NA	TRBV5-4	TRBJ1-1	NA	TGTGCCAGCAGCTTGGGCCAGGGGACCACTGAAGCTTTCTTT	CASSLGQGTTEAFF
NA	TRBV9	TRBJ2-3	NA	TGTGCCAGCAGCGCAACCCGGGACTCCGGACCGTATTTT	CASSATRDSGPYF
TRBD1	TRBV7-2	TRBJ2-7	NA	TGTGCCAGCAGCTCCGGGACAGGGAACGGCGAGCAGTACTTC	CASSSGTGNGEQYF
TRBD1	TRBV18	TRBJ1-4	NA	TGTGCCAGCTCACCGGACAGGGCTTCCCGTACTGGGGAACTGTTTTTT	CASSPDRASRTGELFF
NA	TRBV10-3	TRBJ1-1	NA	TGTGCCATCAGTGCCCTAGAGGGGGGAAGTGGTGAAGCTTTCTTT	CAISALEGGSGEAFF
NA	TRBV10-1	TRBJ1-5	NA	TGCGCCATCCATTTCAGCCACACGGGGAATCAGCCCCAGCATTTT	CAIHFSHTGNQPQHF
NA	TRBV20-1	TRBJ2-7	NA	TGCAGTGCTCCCCTCGGGCCCGAGCAGTACTTC	CSAPLGPEQYF
TRBD1	TRBV9	TRBJ2-7	NA	TGTGCCAGCAGCGTAGGGACAGGGGGCTCCTACGAGCAGTACTTC	CASSVGTGGSYEQYF
NA	TRBV6-6	TRBJ2-1	few	TGTGCCAGCAGTTATAGGCCAAACAATGAGCAGTTCTTC	CASSYRPNNEQFF
TRBD2	TRBV5-1	TRBJ2-3	NA	TGCGCCAGCAGCTTACTAGCGGGGGACGCGTCAATTAGCACAGATACGCAGTATTTT	CASSLLAGDASISTDTQYF
TRBD1	TRBV9	TRBJ1-2	NA	TGTGCCAGCAGCGCGACAGGGAACTATGGCTACACCTTC	CASSATGNYGYTF
TRBD1	TRBV6-5	TRBJ2-1	NA	TGTGCCAGCAGGTCCGGGACAGTAAGCAATGAGCAGTTCTTC	CASRSGTVSNEQFF
NA	TRBV28	TRBJ1-1	NA	TGTGCCAGCAGCCCCCTTAAAACAGGCGGTTCCCCGGGCACTGAAGCTTTCTTT	CASSPLKTGGSPGTEAFF
NA	TRBV6-1	TRBJ2-3	NA	TGTGCCAGCAGTGAACGGGCGAGGACAGATACGCAGTATTTT	CASSERARTDTQYF
NA	TRBV7-2	TRBJ1-2	NA	TGTGCCAGCAGCTTATCACGGGGAGTGTATGGCTACACCTTC	CASSLSRGVYGYTF
TRBD1	TRBV4-2	TRBJ1-1	NA	TGTGCCAGCAGCCAAGAATTGGGAACAGGGGGGGAAAACACTGAAGCTTTCTTT	CASSQELGTGGENTEAFF
TRBD1	TRBV19	TRBJ2-2	NA	TGTGCCAGTAGTATATACAGGGGCGCTGGGGAGCTGTTTTTT	CASSIYRGAGELFF
NA	TRBV6-1	TRBJ2-2	NA	TGTGCCAGCAGTGAAGCCGCAGGGGTCACCGGGGAGCTGTTTTTT	CASSEAAGVTGELFF
TRBD1	TRBV23-1	TRBJ1-1	NA	TGCGCCAGCAGTCAACCGACAGGGATGAACACTGAAGCTTTCTTT	CASSQPTGMNTEAFF
NA	TRBV30	TRBJ1-4	NA	TGTGCCTGGAGTGTAAACAGGCTTAATGAAAAACTGTTTTTT	CAWSVNRLNEKLFF
NA	TRBV2	TRBJ1-2	NA	TGTGCCAGCACCGAAAGGGGGAACTATGGCTACACCTTC	CASTERGNYGYTF